These 4 T cell receptor beta chains came from one sample sequenced in a study of T cell repertoires in cytomegalovirus infection. Each CDR3 protein gets one entry after TCRdb re-called the reads with MiXCR. The repertoire has 450,000 to 600,000 distinct CDR3 sequences, around 11% of them found once; the top ten carry about 9.4%. Sequenced sample: PBMCs. Source of these receptors: a human donor in good health (CMV status not recorded). Some clones in this sample may be carry-over from other donors' samples.

The chain uses TRBV20-1 and TRBJ2-1; D gene unclear. Germline V lookup: CDR1 DFQATT, CDR2 SNEGSKA (reference sequence). The CDR3 length is 11 residues. The V end was cut by 8 bases, the J end by 9 bases, with 14 bases between. DNA of the CDR3: TGCAGTTTGGGCGTTGGGGTTGAGCAGTTCTTC. It translates to CSLGVGVEQFF.

This clonotype has at least ten counts. The chain recombines TRBV12-5 with TRBJ2-7, with no clear D. Germline V gives CDR1 LGHNT, CDR2 FRNRAP. V was shortened by 6 bases and J by 2 bases, with 17 bases between the two germline ends. This CDR3 is built from 15 residues. Here the CDR3 DNA reads TGTGCTAGTGGGTCAGGCGTTAGTCTGACCTACGAGCAGTACTTC. Encoded protein: CASGSGVSLTYEQYF.

Points on this clonotype: It may be a read error: a sequence one base away is much more abundant. J is TRBJ1-2 and V is TRBV7-9; no reliable D call. This CDR3 comprises 14 residues. From germline, CDR1 is SEHNR and CDR2 FQNEAQ (reference sequence). The CDR3 loop is CVSSLWGANYGYTF. The DNA of the CDR3 is TGTGTCAGCAGCTTATGGGGTGCCAACTATGGCTACACCTTC.

This clonotype was seen a handful of times. The chain couples TRBV28 to TRBJ2-5; TRBD1 matches 7 bases. After removal of 3 bases from V and 2 bases from J, the junction contained 6 bases not matched to a gene. The length of the CDR3 is 15 residues. Germline V gives CDR1 MDHEN, CDR2 SYDVKM. For the CDR3, the DNA is TGTGCCAGCAGTTTCCTCGGGACAGTACAAGAGACCCAGTACTTC. Its protein is CASSFLGTVQETQYF.